Listed here is a single T cell receptor beta chain. Its specificity is unknown. TCRdb's table, derived via immunoSEQ multiplex PCR, lists solely in-frame clones and lacks some. The data show fewer than 140,000 clones, less than 95% seen once. The ends were cut back, 5 bases at V and 5 bases at J, with 16 bases in the middle. Germline V gene lookup returns CDR1 SGHTA and CDR2 FQGTGA. This CDR3 has 15 amino acids. This entry belongs to a study of T cell responses to AZD1222 COVID-19 vaccine. Overall study results and limits: Spike-specific TCRs gained breadth and depth after people received two AZD1222 doses.

The sequence derives from an adult who received the AZD1222 COVID-19 vaccine. The chain couples TRBV7-3 to TRBJ1-5; D possibly corresponds to TRBD1 (6 bases). Sequenced material: peripheral blood, taken 28 days after the second AZD1222 dose. CDR3 bases: TGTGCCAGCAGCGAAGGACAGACATGGCATCAGCCCCAGCATTTT. Amino acid sequence: CASSEGQTWHQPQHF.